What follows are 32 T cell receptor beta chains derived from one specimen sequenced in a study of tumor and adjacent non-tumor tissue in lung cancer. RNA was extracted from bulk tissue without any cell sorting. TCRbeta libraries were built with three rounds of nested PCR, modified from ARM-PCR. Using its own MiXCR run on the multiplex PCR reads, TCRdb lists one record per CDR3 protein. The table has 220,000 or so distinct CDR3 sequences, 70% to 75% seen once. The material sequenced was lung tumor tissue. The receptor source for this set is a man in his fifties or sixties with non-small cell lung cancer.

This clonotype occurred a few times. A read error is possible here, since a much larger clone lies one base away. The J gene is TRBJ1-5, the V gene TRBV5-1; D gene ambiguous. CDR1 and CDR2 from the germline V gene are SGHRS and YFSETQ. The CDR3 spans 13 residues. CDR3 amino acids: CTSSLEGDQPQHF. The CDR3, as DNA: TGCACCAGCAGCTTGGAGGGCGATCAGCCCCAGCATTTT.

The chain uses TRBV9 and TRBJ2-2, with a possible D match to TRBD2 (5 bases). V was cut by 3 bases and J by 1 base, with 16 bases left in between. The CDR3 spans 17 residues. Germline loops: CDR1 SGDLS, CDR2 YYNGEE. The CDR3: CASSAAPKRLNTGELFF. Written as DNA, the CDR3 is TGTGCCAGCAGCGCAGCCCCGAAGCGGCTGAACACCGGGGAGCTGTTTTTT.

Comments on this clonotype: A clone one base away is much larger, so this may be a read error. The conserved phenylalanine or tryptophan normally closing the CDR3 is absent here, so this likely arose from a read error. The chain is built from TRBV5-5 and TRBJ1-5, with 7 positions matching TRBD1. Germline V gene sequence: CDR1 SGHKS, CDR2 YYEKEE (reference sequence). The CDR3 covers 16 residues. The V gene end was trimmed by 4 bases and the J gene end by 1 base; junction bases not matched to a gene: 8. The CDR3 loop is CASSPTTGASNQPQHY. The CDR3 region has the DNA TGTGCCAGCAGCCCAACCACAGGGGCCAGCAATCAGCCCCAGCATTAT.

As regards this clonotype: This may be a read error, as it is one base from a much larger clone. The chain carries TRBV12-3 or TRBV12-4 and TRBJ2-1; 8 bases align to TRBD2. The CDR3 consists of 15 residues. The V gene end was trimmed by 3 bases and the J gene end by 8 bases; junction bases not matched to a gene: 9. The CDR3, as DNA: TGTGCCAGCAGTTTGCAAGCGGGAGTGAGTGATGAGCAGTTCTTC. Translation: CASSLQAGVSDEQFF.

Remarks on this clonotype: An end of the junction differs from the germline gene, which may be a read error. This chain connects TRBV6-5 to TRBJ2-5; possibly TRBD1 for D (5 bases). The CDR3 runs to 14 residues. Looked up from germline, CDR1 is MNHEY and CDR2 is SVGAGI. CDR3 in amino acids: CTSREGLAEETQYF. Written as DNA, the CDR3 is TGTACCAGCAGGGAAGGATTGGCCGAAGAGACCCAGTACTTC.

This clonotype was detected many times. J is TRBJ2-7 and V is TRBV5-4, with D perhaps TRBD1 or TRBD2 (6 bases each). Germline V CDR1 and CDR2: SGHNT, YYREEE (reference sequence). This CDR3 has 15 residues. The V end was cut by 2 bases, the J end by 3 bases, with 15 bases between. CDR3 sequence (DNA): TGTGCCAGCAGCTTATGGGGGGCAGGATTCTACGAGCAGTACTTC. As protein: CASSLWGAGFYEQYF.

The gene calls are TRBV11-2 and TRBJ1-2, with D perhaps TRBD1 (6 bases). Germline V gives CDR1 SGHAT, CDR2 FQNNGV. With 3 bases removed from V and 10 bases from J, the gap between germline ends came to 15 bases. The CDR3 loop spans 13 amino acids. This CDR3 reads CASSFRDRIVYTF. The CDR3, as DNA: TGTGCCAGCAGCTTTCGAGACAGGATCGTCTACACCTTC.

There are many counts of this clonotype. V gene TRBV11-3 combines with J gene TRBJ2-6, with TRBD2 matching 7 bases. The CDR3 covers 16 residues. V was pared by 5 bases and J by 0 bases, with 4 bases of the junction left unmatched. CDR1 and CDR2 from the germline V gene are SGHNT and YENEEA. CDR3: CASSPAGTSGANVLTF. The CDR3 bases are TGTGCCAGCAGCCCAGCGGGGACCTCTGGGGCCAACGTCCTGACTTTC.

This clonotype appeared many times. V is TRBV4-2 and J is TRBJ2-6; D is possibly TRBD1 or TRBD2 (5 bases each). Germline lookup yields CDR1 LGHNA and CDR2 YNFKEQ. V was cut by 1 base and J by 0 bases, with 19 bases left in between. The CDR3 sequence is 20 residues long. This CDR3 reads CASSQVTPGQGSSGANVLTF. In nucleotides, the CDR3 is TGTGCCAGCAGCCAAGTAACCCCGGGGCAGGGAAGCTCTGGGGCCAACGTCCTGACTTTC.

As for this clonotype: No conserved phenylalanine or tryptophan ends this CDR3, so it is likely a read error. The chain recombines TRBV11-1 with TRBJ2-5; 11 nucleotides match TRBD2. The J segment lost 4 bases and the V segment lost 6 bases, leaving 10 bases of the junction unmatched. From germline, CDR1 is SGHAT and CDR2 FQDESV (reference sequence). The CDR3 covers 16 residues. The CDR3 nucleotides read TGTGCCAGCAGGCCGCCGGTACTAGCGGGAGCAGAGACCCAGTACTTA. Protein: CASRPPVLAGAETQYL.

The genes are TRBV20-1 and TRBJ1-1, with no clear D. V lost 8 bases to trimming and J lost 0 bases, with 13 bases between them. The CDR3 runs to 13 residues. Germline V gene sequence: CDR1 DFQATT, CDR2 SNEGSKA (reference sequence). This chain's CDR3 is CSTLEAMNTEAFF. The CDR3 nucleotides read TGCAGTACCTTAGAGGCCATGAACACTGAAGCTTTCTTT.

In this sample, this clonotype turned up once. This may come from a read error, since a much larger clone is one base off. This chain uses TRBV6-5 with TRBJ2-5, with a possible D match to TRBD1 (5 bases). Germline V gene sequence: CDR1 MNHEY, CDR2 SVGAGI. V was clipped by 4 bases and J by 8 bases, with 17 bases between them. The CDR3 covers 14 residues. CDR3 in DNA: TGTGCCAGCAGTTCGCCCAGGGTCAGGGATACCCAGTACTTC. Its protein product is CASSSPRVRDTQYF.

About this clonotype itself: A read error may produce the germline difference seen at one junction end. CDR3 residues: CAISLGEQYEQYF. CDR3 bases: TGCGCCATCAGCTTGGGCGAGCAATACGAGCAGTACTTC. V usage is TRBV5-1 and J usage is TRBJ2-7; D is unresolved. This CDR3 is 13 amino acids long. Germline loops: CDR1 SGHRS, CDR2 YFSETQ. Combining the CDR3 with reference TRBV5-1 and TRBJ2-7 gives the whole variable domain KAGVTQTPRYLIKTRGQQVTLSCSPISGHRSVSWYQQTPGQGLQFLFEYFSETQRNKGNFPGRFSGRQFSNSRSEMNVSTLELGDSALYLCAISLGEQYEQYFGPGTRLTVT.

Of note for this clonotype: A much more abundant neighbour one base away suggests this may be a read error. The rearrangement joins TRBV12-3 or TRBV12-4 to TRBJ1-3; a possible D gene is TRBD1 (5 bases). The CDR3 runs to 14 residues. CDR3 bases: TGTGCCAGCAGGGCCGAGGGGCTTGGAAACGCCATATATTTT. Translation: CASRAEGLGNAIYF.

This sequence joins TRBV4-2 and TRBJ2-7, with 7 bases that match TRBD2. The CDR3 has 15 amino acids. Trimming removed 0 bases from V and 6 bases from J; junction bases left unmatched: 8. Germline V gene lookup returns CDR1 LGHNA and CDR2 YNFKEQ. CDR3 in amino acids: CASSQETSPLGEQYF. The CDR3, as DNA: TGTGCCAGCAGCCAAGAGACTAGCCCGCTGGGCGAGCAGTACTTC.

The gene calls are TRBV29-1 and TRBJ1-4; D unclear. The CDR3 has 11 residues. Germline V lookup: CDR1 SQVTM, CDR2 ANQGSEA. Trimming cost V 5 bases and J 3 bases, with 4 bases left between them. The CDR3: CSVLANEKLFF. As DNA, the CDR3 is TGCAGCGTTCTAGCTAATGAAAAACTGTTTTTT.

The sample holds many counts of this clonotype. The chain combines TRBV11-3 with TRBJ1-1; no clear D gene. Germline V gene data show CDR1 as SGHNT and CDR2 as YENEEA. V gave up 4 bases and J gave up 1 base, with 10 bases separating them. The CDR3 totals 14 residues. Here the CDR3 DNA reads TGTGCCAGCAGCTCAAGTATTCCGAACACTGAAGCTTTCTTT. It yields the protein CASSSSIPNTEAFF.

Points on this clonotype: A junction end diverges from the germline sequence, so it may reflect a read error. V gene TRBV20-1 combines with J gene TRBJ2-5; no reliable D call. The CDR3 covers 11 residues. Germline loops: CDR1 DFQATT, CDR2 SNEGSKA (reference sequence). In DNA form, the CDR3 reads TGCAATGCTAGACCCCAAGAGACCCAGTACTTC. Its protein product is CNARPQETQYF.

The rearrangement links TRBV30 to TRBJ2-1, with TRBD2 matching over 9 bases. This CDR3 region has 13 residues. With 5 bases clipped from V and 10 bases from J, the junction kept 9 bases outside the gene matches. Per the germline V gene, CDR1 is GTSNPN and CDR2 is SVGIG (reference sequence). CDR3 amino acids: CAWERGARGEQFF. DNA for the CDR3: TGTGCCTGGGAGCGGGGGGCCAGGGGGGAGCAGTTCTTC.

Remarks on this clonotype: Being one base from a much bigger clone, this may be a read error. This rearrangement joins TRBV20-1 to TRBJ2-1; 7 nucleotides align to TRBD1. The CDR3 is made up of 16 amino acids. Germline V CDR1 and CDR2: DFQATT, SNEGSKA (reference sequence). The CDR3 protein is CSVTLQGKYPYNELFF. The CDR3 DNA reads as TGCAGTGTCACTTTACAGGGGAAGTACCCATACAATGAGCTGTTCTTC.

This clonotype came up a few times. A much larger clone is a single base away; this may be a read error. This chain joins TRBV28 and TRBJ1-1; D call uncertain. This CDR3 has 8 amino acids. Looked up from germline, CDR1 is MDHEN and CDR2 is SYDVKM. CDR3 nucleotide sequence: TGTGTAAACACTGAAGCTTTCTTT. This encodes CVNTEAFF.

As to this clonotype: The missing conserved phenylalanine or tryptophan at the end of this CDR3 makes a read error likely. The V gene is TRBV29-1, the J gene TRBJ2-1; TRBD1 matches at 8 bases. CDR1 is SQVTM, CDR2 ANQGSEA, per germline. The CDR3 covers 15 residues. The CDR3 DNA follows: TGCAGCGTCCTCCGGACAGGGAGTCTTCGCAATGAACAGTTCTTA. Amino acids: CSVLRTGSLRNEQFL.

This chain connects TRBV12-3 or TRBV12-4 to TRBJ1-5; D is uncertain. CDR3 size: 13 residues. V was pared by 4 bases and J by 5 bases, with 9 bases between. CDR3 DNA sequence: TGTGCCAGCAGTTCGACCACCGATCAGCCCCAGCATTTT. This encodes CASSSTTDQPQHF.

The chain has TRBV20-1 and TRBJ2-5, with 8 positions matching TRBD1. Per the germline V gene, CDR1 is DFQATT and CDR2 is SNEGSKA (reference sequence). The length of the CDR3 is 13 residues. The ends lost 2 bases at V and 5 bases at J; junction bases unmatched: 4. The CDR3 here is CSARRTGHETQYF. CDR3 in DNA: TGCAGTGCTAGACGGACAGGGCACGAGACCCAGTACTTC.

On this clonotype: A much more abundant neighbour one base away suggests this may be a read error. CDR3 loop: CSAKVRLNEQFF. DNA of the CDR3: TGCAGTGCTAAGGTGCGACTAAATGAGCAGTTCTTC. This chain connects TRBV20-1 to TRBJ2-1, with D perhaps TRBD2 (5 bases). This CDR3 comprises 12 residues. Germline V gene sequence: CDR1 DFQATT, CDR2 SNEGSKA (reference sequence). V was clipped by 4 bases and J by 7 bases, with 11 bases between them.

With regard to this clonotype: As the CDR3 is not closed by the conserved phenylalanine or tryptophan, this likely results from a read error. The V call is TRBV20-1, the J call TRBJ2-7, with D unresolved. Per the germline V gene, CDR1 is DFQATT and CDR2 is SNEGSKA (reference sequence). V was shortened by 1 base and J by 0 bases, with 10 bases between the two germline ends. CDR3 length: 14 residues. The CDR3 loop is CSARGRRSSYEQYL. Written as DNA, the CDR3 is TGCAGTGCTAGAGGTAGAAGGAGCTCCTACGAGCAGTACCTC.

This clonotype was recorded many times. This chain joins TRBV11-2 and TRBJ2-7; 13 bases fit TRBD2. J lost 4 bases, V lost 3 bases, and 6 bases had no gene match. This CDR3 contains 16 residues. The germline CDR1 and CDR2 sequences are SGHAT and FQNNGV. DNA for the CDR3: TGTGCCAGCAGCTTTACTAGCGGGGGGGCCGTGTACGAGCAGTACTTC. Protein sequence: CASSFTSGGAVYEQYF.

This clonotype has a single count. Germline is not matched at one junction end, which may reflect a read error. V gene TRBV6-5 combines with J gene TRBJ2-2, with D maybe TRBD2 (5 bases). CDR3 size: 16 residues. Germline V gene lookup returns CDR1 MNHEY and CDR2 SVGAGI. CDR3: CASSYLEKTNTGELFF. In DNA, the CDR3 is TGTGCCAGCAGTTATCTGGAGAAAACGAACACCGGGGAGCTATTTTTT.

The rearrangement joins TRBV6-5 to TRBJ2-7; TRBD2 agrees at 7 bases. Germline CDR1 reads MNHEY; CDR2 reads SVGAGI. This CDR3 region has 15 residues. CDR3: CANGNGGVTHYEQYF. The CDR3 DNA is TGTGCTAACGGCAATGGGGGGGTCACTCACTACGAGCAGTACTTC.

This clonotype occurred once. Relative to the germline gene, one junction end is altered; a read error may explain this. The chain links TRBV12-3 or TRBV12-4 to TRBJ1-5; weak D call: TRBD1 (6 bases). The CDR3 spans 14 residues. The CDR3 protein is CASSFGGRNQSQHF. The CDR3 DNA sequence: TGTGCCAGCAGTTTCGGGGGGCGTAATCAGTCCCAGCATTTT.

Concerning this clonotype: It may be a read error: a sequence one base away is much more abundant. The V and J genes are TRBV20-1 and TRBJ2-5, with TRBD2 identical over 11 bases. This CDR3 comprises 15 residues. J lost 4 bases, V lost 7 bases, and 11 bases had no gene match. The germline V gene encodes CDR1 DFQATT and CDR2 SNEGSKA (reference sequence). The CDR3 protein is CSVILGTSGRETQYF. The CDR3 coding sequence is TGCAGTGTGATTCTGGGAACTAGCGGGAGAGAGACCCAGTACTTC.

This clonotype was detected a few times. The chain is built from TRBV28 and TRBJ1-2, with D uncertain. Deletions cut 6 bases from V and 0 bases from J, with 8 bases between. Germline lookup yields CDR1 MDHEN and CDR2 SYDVKM. This CDR3 has 13 amino acids. Here the CDR3 DNA reads TGTGCCAGCAGAGACGGAACTAACTATGGCTACACCTTC. It codes for CASRDGTNYGYTF.